This is a list of T cell receptor beta chains from one sample in a study of early T cells in non-severe SARS-CoV-2 infection. TCRdb redid the calling of the 5' RACE reads with MiXCR, one entry per CDR3 protein. The sample carries some 54,000 distinct CDR3 sequences, roughly a tenth recorded once. The sequenced sample consisted of whole blood. The receptor source for this set is an adult who was a healthcare worker with PCR-confirmed SARS-CoV-2 infection or an uninfected control (not recorded which). Each CDR3 is given with its conserved first and last residue. The order of the fields is V gene, D gene, J gene, clone size, CDR3 DNA, CDR3 protein. The D gene is left open where the match is weak. Only part of the rows carry a size: once, few, many, or a class if the clone is expanded.

TRBV7-2	-	TRBJ1-2	-	TGTGCCAGCACCATAACAGGGTACGGCTACACCTTC	CASTITGYGYTF
TRBV4-3	-	TRBJ1-1	many	TGCGCCAGCAGCCAAGAAGGGGGAAAAGCTTTCTTT	CASSQEGGKAFF
TRBV12-3/TRBV12-4	TRBD1	TRBJ2-7	-	TGTGCCAGCAGCCCCGACAGGGGAACCTCCTACGAGCAGTACTTC	CASSPDRGTSYEQYF
TRBV18	TRBD2	TRBJ2-5	many	TGTGCCAGCTCACCCACTAGCGGGACCCAAGAGACCCAGTACTTC	CASSPTSGTQETQYF
TRBV5-1	-	TRBJ2-3	-	TGCGCCAGCAGCTTGCGGGAGTCGGCAGATACGCAGTATTTT	CASSLRESADTQYF
TRBV12-3/TRBV12-4	-	TRBJ2-7	-	TGTGCCAGCAGTTTTCGGTCTCACGCCTACGAGCAGTACTTC	CASSFRSHAYEQYF
TRBV19	-	TRBJ2-7	-	TGTGCCAGCAAAGTTACAGGGATCTCCTACGAGCAGTACTTC	CASKVTGISYEQYF
TRBV11-2	-	TRBJ2-6	-	TGTGCCAGCAGCTCAGGGGACGGGACACCTGACTCTGGGGCCAACGTCCTGACTTTC	CASSSGDGTPDSGANVLTF
TRBV5-1	-	TRBJ2-1	many	TGCGCCAGCAGGATGGGGGTAAGCGGTATGTCAAATGAGCAGTTCTTC	CASRMGVSGMSNEQFF
TRBV5-6	TRBD1	TRBJ1-6	-	TGTGCCAGCAGCTTGAAGGGACAGAGCTATTCACCCCTCCACTTT	CASSLKGQSYSPLHF
TRBV7-9	TRBD1	TRBJ2-3	-	TGTGCCAGCAGCGGCCGGACAGGCCCAGTAAGCACAGATACGCAGTATTTT	CASSGRTGPVSTDTQYF
TRBV7-8	-	TRBJ2-3	many	TGTGCCAGCAGCTGGAACCCGCAGGGTTTCGAGAACACAGATACGCAGTATTTT	CASSWNPQGFENTDTQYF
TRBV10-3	-	TRBJ2-1	many	TGTGCCATCCGTGCCAGCAGAAATGAGCAGTTCTTC	CAIRASRNEQFF
TRBV6-1	-	TRBJ1-1	many	TGTGCCAGCAGTGAAGATGGACGGGGACTGAAAGGAGCTTTCTTT	CASSEDGRGLKGAFF
TRBV27	-	TRBJ2-6	few	TGTGCCAGCAGTTCCCCTCGTGGCGGCTCTGGGGCCAACGTCCTGACTTTC	CASSSPRGGSGANVLTF
TRBV11-2	TRBD2	TRBJ2-1	-	TGTGCCAGCAGCCCCCGTTGGCTAGCGGGAGGGTCCGGGGGGAATGAGCAGTTCTTC	CASSPRWLAGGSGGNEQFF
TRBV12-3/TRBV12-4	-	TRBJ2-1	many	TGTGCCAGCAGCCGCCGGGACCCCAACGCGGATGAGCAGTTCTTC	CASSRRDPNADEQFF
TRBV5-4	-	TRBJ2-3	many	TGTGCCAGCAGCTACAGCGTGGGGGGAGATACGCAGTATTTT	CASSYSVGGDTQYF
TRBV7-9	TRBD1	TRBJ2-7	many	TGTGCCTTCTTGGGGACAGGGCCCTACGAGCAGTACTTC	CAFLGTGPYEQYF
TRBV15	-	TRBJ2-5	-	TGTGCCACCAGCAGAGAAGGTGCCTGGGAGACCCAGTACTTC	CATSREGAWETQYF
TRBV7-2	-	TRBJ2-1	many	TGTGCCAGCGGGGACAATTCCCTAGTCTTC	CASGDNSLVF
TRBV20-1	TRBD2	TRBJ2-1	-	TGCAGTGCTAGATCCTTAGCGGGAATGTCCTACAATGAGCAGTTCTTC	CSARSLAGMSYNEQFF
TRBV6-2/TRBV6-3	-	TRBJ2-7	many	TGTGCCAGCAGTATTTACAGGGAGCCGTCCTACGAGCAGTACTTC	CASSIYREPSYEQYF
TRBV9	-	TRBJ2-2	-	TGTGCCAGCAGCCACCCTCGGGAGACCGGGAACACCGGGGAGCTGTTTTTT	CASSHPRETGNTGELFF
TRBV29-1	TRBD2	TRBJ2-3	many	TGCGCAAGGTTGGCGGGAGAGGGCACAGATACGCAGTATTTT	CARLAGEGTDTQYF
TRBV6-4	-	TRBJ2-3	many	TGTGCCAGCAGTGACATGGGGGATACGCAGTATTTT	CASSDMGDTQYF
TRBV12-3/TRBV12-4	-	TRBJ1-4	-	TGTGCCAGCAGTTTCGCCAGTACCGGATCTAATGAAAAACTGTTTTTT	CASSFASTGSNEKLFF
TRBV7-2	-	TRBJ2-2	many	TGTGCCAGCAGCTTTTTCGATTCCGGGGAGCTGTTTTTT	CASSFFDSGELFF
TRBV24-1	-	TRBJ1-5	many	TGTGCCAGTGATACGGGGGATAGCAATCAGCCCCAGCATTTT	CASDTGDSNQPQHF
TRBV29-1	-	TRBJ1-5	many	TGCAGCGTTTTAACTGACAAGGGCGGCAATCAGCCCCAGCATTTT	CSVLTDKGGNQPQHF
TRBV3-1	-	TRBJ1-2	few	TGTGCCAGCTCCCTACGCACCCATGGCTACACCTTC	CASSLRTHGYTF
TRBV11-3	TRBD1	TRBJ2-3	-	TGTGCCAGCAGCTCACGGACAGGGCCAGATACGCAGTATTTT	CASSSRTGPDTQYF
TRBV6-1	-	TRBJ2-1	many	TGTGCCAGCAGTGAAATTCTCAATGAGCAGTTCTTC	CASSEILNEQFF
TRBV19	-	TRBJ1-1	-	TGTGCCAGCAAAGACCCATGGTACACTGAAGCTTTCTTT	CASKDPWYTEAFF